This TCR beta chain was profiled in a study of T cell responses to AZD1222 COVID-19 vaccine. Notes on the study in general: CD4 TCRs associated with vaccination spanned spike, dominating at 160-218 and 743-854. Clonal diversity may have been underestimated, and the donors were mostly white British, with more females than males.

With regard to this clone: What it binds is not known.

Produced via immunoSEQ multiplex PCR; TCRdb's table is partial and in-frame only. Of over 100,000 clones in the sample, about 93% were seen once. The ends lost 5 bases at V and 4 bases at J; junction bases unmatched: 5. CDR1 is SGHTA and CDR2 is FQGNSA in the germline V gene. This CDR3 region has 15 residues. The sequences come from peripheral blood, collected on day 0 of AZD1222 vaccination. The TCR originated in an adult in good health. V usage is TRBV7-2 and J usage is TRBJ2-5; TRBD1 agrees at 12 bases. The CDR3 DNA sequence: TGTGCCAGCAGCCAAGGGACAGGGGGCGCAGAGACCCAGTACTTC. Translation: CASSQGTGGAETQYF.